Reported below is one T cell receptor beta chain. Only in-frame clones appear in the TCRdb table, and some are missing; sequencing was by immunoSEQ multiplex PCR. The data hold some 300,000 clones, with around 89% observed a single time. With 3 bases clipped from V and 4 bases from J, the junction kept 8 bases outside the gene matches. The CDR3 runs to 17 residues. Germline V CDR1 and CDR2: KGHDR, SFDVKD. The entry originates in a study of blood T cell repertoires in COVID-19. Study-level information: Spain, Italy and the United States supplied samples that represented acute and convalescent COVID-19. T cells, B-cell-depleted T cells, or PBMCs supplied cDNA or gDNA.

The TCR was taken from a young woman who had recovered from COVID-19. Material: peripheral blood. The chain couples TRBV24-1 to TRBJ2-2; 9 bases match TRBD1. As DNA, the CDR3 is TGTGCCACCAGTGATCCATCCGGGACAGGGTTCACCGGGGAGCTGTTTTTT. Translating it yields CATSDPSGTGFTGELFF.